This T cell receptor (beta chain) was profiled in a study of spatial heterogeneity in lung cancer (dated by TCRdb to the late 2010s). At the level of the whole study: Beta-chain transcripts were consistently detected in greater numbers than alpha-chain transcripts, which likely reflected higher beta-chain transcript abundance. The study quantitatively compared TCR alpha and beta repertoires across multiple tumor regions, matched nontumor lung and blood in non-small cell lung cancer. In the raw uncorrected reads, each unique combination of TCR and UMI appeared on average more than ten times. At surgery, both alpha and beta chains were TCR-sequenced in 220 tumor regions, approximately 64 matched nontumor lung samples and a few dozen PBMC samples. The study linked features of the TCR repertoire to counts of nonsynonymous mutations, which were determined by whole-exome sequencing of tumor tissue. Broader findings and caveats from the paper: Ubiquitous expanded tumor TCRs showed up in blood more often at tumor resection than at routine follow-up. Confirming at a functional level the hypothesis that regional TCRs recognize regional mutations was considered to require additional single-cell paired TCR alpha and beta sequencing.

This clonotype was counted at least ten times. Its antigen is currently not known. No base quality values were provided; no much bigger clone lies one nucleotide off. The sample's time point label is to be understood as: sample taken at primary tumor resection. TCR sequencing used whole RNA extracted from tumor and nontumor lung tissue, or from cryopreserved PBMC samples, without cell sorting. Donors were 70 or so patients with early-stage, untreated non-small cell lung cancer from the lung TRACERx cohort. Only patients for whom sufficient RNA was available from at least two tumor regions were selected for TCR sequencing. Library preparation employed 5' RACE. TCRdb records NextSeq 500 as the sequencer. The TCR library protocol attached a unique molecular identifier to each TCR cDNA molecule to allow correction of PCR and sequencing errors. The authors' analysis ran thus. TCR identification, UMI-based error correction and CDR3 extraction were all carried out with Decombinator tools. TCRs above a frequency of 2 per 1,000, corresponding to the top 1% of the tumor frequency distribution, were defined as expanded. Renyi diversity was calculated using the R vegan package after each repertoire was subsampled 100 times to 5,000 TCRs. CDR3 similarity networks were built from amino acid triplet string-kernel similarity, connecting CDR3s with pairwise similarity above 0.82. TCRdb trimmed the raw reads at Q25, called clones with MiXCR and kept productive beta chains. Entries are consolidated by CDR3 protein sequence, retaining the most common genes and DNA. TCRdb, not the original authors, processed these V and J calls. For this sample the table gives over 12,000 distinct CDR3 sequences, of which roughly a tenth were detected only once. The leading ten clones occupy 25% to 35% of the sample.

The CDR3 contains 15 residues, cysteine and phenylalanine counted. Only CDR3 DNA is held: 45 bases, read in frame from base 1. The germline V gene supplies CDR1 SGHRS and CDR2 YFSETQ. A distance of 14 bases separates the germline ends of V and J, which lose 4 bases and 3 bases respectively. The V and J segments used are TRBV5-1 and TRBJ2-1; the D gene is possibly TRBD2, with 6 bases matching. The origin of this receptor is a male donor with early-stage non-small cell lung cancer. The sequenced sample was PBMCs, obtained at surgery. At the DNA level, the sequence is TGCGCCAGCAGCCACACTAGCTCCGGCTACAATGAGCAGTTCTTC. This encodes CASSHTSSGYNEQFF. Outside the CDR3, residues come from the reference TRBV5-1 and TRBJ2-1 proteins, so the full variable domain is: KAGVTQTPRYLIKTRGQQVTLSCSPISGHRSVSWYQQTPGQGLQFLFEYFSETQRNKGNFPGRFSGRQFSNSRSEMNVSTLELGDSALYLCASSHTSSGYNEQFFGPGTRLTVL.